This TCR beta chain was recovered during a study of T cell changes during pregnancy in multiple sclerosis. Per the germline V gene, CDR1 is SGHNT and CDR2 is YYREEE (reference sequence). This CDR3 has 13 residues. V was trimmed by 10 bases and J by 2 bases, leaving 15 bases between them. Data came from immunoSEQ multiplex PCR; TCRdb stores just in-frame clones and leaves some out. The sample records about 42,000 clones, about 91% being singletons. The rearrangement links TRBV5-4 to TRBJ2-5; tentative D call: TRBD2 (7 bases). Sequencing used CD4+ T cells from peripheral blood mononuclear cells, obtained in the second trimester of pregnancy. The TCR sequence derives from a female donor in good health, enrolled as a control in a pregnancy study. This CDR3 reads CACGGGLQETQYF. CDR3 bases: TGTGCCTGTGGGGGGGGGCTACAAGAGACCCAGTACTTC.